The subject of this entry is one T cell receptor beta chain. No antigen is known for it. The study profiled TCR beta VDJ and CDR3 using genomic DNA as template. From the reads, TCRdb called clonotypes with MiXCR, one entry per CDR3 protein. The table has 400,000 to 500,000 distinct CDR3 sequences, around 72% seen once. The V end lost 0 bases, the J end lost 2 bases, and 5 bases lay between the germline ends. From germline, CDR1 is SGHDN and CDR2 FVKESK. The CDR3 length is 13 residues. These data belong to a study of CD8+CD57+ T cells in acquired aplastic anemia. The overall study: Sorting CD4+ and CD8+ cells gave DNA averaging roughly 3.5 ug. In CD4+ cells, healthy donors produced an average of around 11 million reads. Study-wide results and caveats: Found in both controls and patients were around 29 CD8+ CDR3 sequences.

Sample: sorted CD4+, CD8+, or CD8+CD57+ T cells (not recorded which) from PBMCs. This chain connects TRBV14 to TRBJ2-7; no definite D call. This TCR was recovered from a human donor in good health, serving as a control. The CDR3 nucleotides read TGTGCCAGCAGCCAAGATTGGACCTACGAGCAGTACTTC. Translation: CASSQDWTYEQYF.